This T cell receptor (beta chain) was identified in a study of blood T cell repertoires in COVID-19. Looking at the study overall: The United States, Italy and Spain were the sources of the acute and convalescent COVID-19 samples. The cDNA or gDNA used as material had been derived from T cells, B-cell-depleted T cells, or PBMCs.

V was shortened by 5 bases and J by 3 bases, with 13 bases between the two germline ends. The germline CDR1 and CDR2 sequences are MNHEY and SMNVEV (reference sequence). This CDR3 is built from 14 residues. The authors' processing: By means of reference gene primer amplification, nucleated cell counts were estimated. Sequencing used immunoSEQ multiplex PCR; TCRdb keeps in-frame clones, though not all of them. For V, J and clone size, that table is used; D and trimming come from the DNA. The data hold tens of thousands of clones, with roughly 88% observed a single time. The sequence came from a woman aged 50 to 65 with acute or convalescent COVID-19. This chain links TRBV27 with TRBJ1-2, with D perhaps TRBD1 (6 bases). Sequences were obtained from peripheral blood. CDR3 protein: CASSPIRGYYGYTF. CDR3 coding DNA: TGTGCCAGCAGTCCAATCAGGGGTTACTATGGCTACACCTTC.